This T cell receptor beta chain was found in a study of OX40 agonist ivuxolimab in advanced cancers. CDR1 is MDHEN and CDR2 is SYDVKM in the germline V gene. This CDR3 comprises 15 residues. Trimming left V 5 bases short and J 5 bases short, with 18 bases between. A word on this clone: Antigen: not known. In the same sample, other DNA sequences code for this CDR3.

Findings and caveats of the study: Certain nonresponders additionally had low normalized T-cell clonal expansion.

Libraries were prepared by immunoSEQ multiplex PCR; TCRdb keeps only in-frame clonotypes and omits some of them. The data contain 30,000 to 40,000 clones, more than 80% of them singletons. The sequencing used CD4+ or CD8+ T cells sorted from blood, collected in a trial of the OX40 agonist ivuxolimab. The source of this sequence is an adult with an advanced solid tumor such as melanoma, head and neck, liver or kidney cancer. The rearrangement joins TRBV28 to TRBJ1-2; the D gene is possibly TRBD1 (6 bases). CDR3 region: CASSVIQGGEYGYTF. CDR3 nucleotide sequence: TGTGCCAGCAGTGTGATCCAAGGGGGGGAGTATGGCTACACCTTC.